This T cell receptor beta chain was identified during a study of PD-1 blockade in mismatch repair-deficient tumors. About the research overall: Enrolled about 2012-2016, patients had progressing, pretreated mismatch repair-deficient cancers of over nine types.

The TCR-sequenced patients were three responders to pembrolizumab. V was shortened by 2 bases and J by 1 base, with 8 bases between the two germline ends. Germline CDR1 and CDR2: SEHNR and FQNEAQ (reference sequence). The CDR3 totals 14 residues. Using immunoSEQ multiplex PCR, the repertoire was profiled, and TCRdb retains in-frame clones only, with some absent. The data hold over 75,000 clones, with more than 65% observed a single time. The chain is built from TRBV7-9 and TRBJ2-5, with D maybe TRBD2 (5 bases). This TCR was sampled from an adult with mismatch repair-deficient cancer. This sample comprised peripheral blood, obtained 12 weeks after starting pembrolizumab. This chain's CDR3 is CASSLTAGQETQYF. CDR3 nucleotides: TGTGCCAGCAGCTTAACGGCGGGCCAAGAGACCCAGTACTTC.